This is a list of T cell receptor beta chains from one sample in a study of cytomegalovirus exposure and HLA in healthy donors. Libraries were prepared by immunoSEQ multiplex PCR; TCRdb keeps only in-frame clonotypes and omits some of them. This sample has 180,000 or so clones, with about 59% found just once. What was sequenced was PBMCs. Every receptor here comes from a man aged 35-49 years in good health and CMV-seronegative. The CDR3 runs from the conserved cysteine through the conserved F or W. The D gene is left open where the match is weak. Clone size is not always given. Where it is, it says once, few, many or a class for expanded clones.

V gene: TRBV2; clone size: .; J gene: TRBJ1-5; D gene: TRBD1; CDR3 protein: CASRGQGRGGNQPQHF; CDR3 DNA: TGTGCCAGCAGGGGACAGGGACGAGGCGGAAATCAGCCCCAGCATTTT
V gene: TRBV19; clone size: .; J gene: TRBJ2-6; D gene: TRBD1; CDR3 protein: CASSIGQGSSGANVLTF; CDR3 DNA: TGTGCCAGTAGTATAGGACAGGGAAGCTCTGGGGCCAACGTCCTGACTTTC
V gene: TRBV20-1; clone size: few; J gene: TRBJ2-7; D gene: TRBD1; CDR3 protein: CSARQGYEQYF; CDR3 DNA: TGCAGTGCCCGACAGGGCTACGAGCAGTACTTC
V gene: TRBV5-1; clone size: .; J gene: TRBJ2-5; D gene: TRBD2; CDR3 protein: CASSSGLAGVETQYF; CDR3 DNA: TGCGCCAGCAGCTCGGGACTAGCGGGAGTTGAGACCCAGTACTTC
V gene: TRBV11-1; clone size: .; J gene: TRBJ1-2; D gene: TRBD1; CDR3 protein: CASSSGTGVNYGYTF; CDR3 DNA: TGTGCCAGCAGCTCCGGGACAGGGGTCAACTATGGCTACACCTTC
V gene: TRBV15; clone size: .; J gene: TRBJ1-4; D gene: .; CDR3 protein: CATSRGGLGANEKLFF; CDR3 DNA: TGTGCCACCAGCAGAGGGGGACTAGGGGCTAATGAAAAACTGTTTTTT
V gene: TRBV9; clone size: .; J gene: TRBJ2-5; D gene: TRBD2; CDR3 protein: CASSVGWTSAKETQYF; CDR3 DNA: TGTGCCAGCAGCGTAGGGTGGACTAGCGCCAAAGAGACCCAGTACTTC
V gene: TRBV6-6; clone size: .; J gene: TRBJ1-1; D gene: .; CDR3 protein: CASSRDFTEAFF; CDR3 DNA: TGTGCCAGCAGCCGGGACTTCACTGAAGCTTTCTTT
V gene: TRBV29-1; clone size: few; J gene: TRBJ1-2; D gene: .; CDR3 protein: CSVAFGNYGYTF; CDR3 DNA: TGCAGCGTTGCGTTCGGTAACTATGGCTACACCTTC
V gene: TRBV7-2; clone size: few; J gene: TRBJ2-5; D gene: TRBD2; CDR3 protein: CASRRTSGVQETQYF; CDR3 DNA: TGTGCCAGCAGACGGACTAGCGGAGTCCAAGAGACCCAGTACTTC
V gene: TRBV2; clone size: few; J gene: TRBJ2-2; D gene: TRBD1; CDR3 protein: CASSPRTGSTGELFF; CDR3 DNA: TGTGCCAGCAGTCCAAGGACAGGGAGCACCGGGGAGCTGTTTTTT
V gene: TRBV10-1; clone size: .; J gene: TRBJ2-6; D gene: .; CDR3 protein: CASSESRRRGGANVLTF; CDR3 DNA: TGCGCCAGCAGTGAGTCTAGAAGGCGAGGTGGGGCCAACGTCCTGACTTTC
V gene: TRBV9; clone size: .; J gene: TRBJ2-2; D gene: TRBD1; CDR3 protein: CASSMTGTGYGELFF; CDR3 DNA: TGTGCCAGCAGTATGACCGGGACAGGTTACGGGGAGCTGTTTTTT
V gene: TRBV6-1; clone size: .; J gene: TRBJ1-6; D gene: .; CDR3 protein: CASTAGLVNSPLHF; CDR3 DNA: TGTGCCAGCACGGCGGGTTTAGTTAATTCACCCCTCCACTTT
V gene: TRBV5-1; clone size: .; J gene: TRBJ1-2; D gene: .; CDR3 protein: CASSLSRENYGYTF; CDR3 DNA: TGCGCCAGCAGCTTGTCCAGGGAAAACTATGGCTACACCTTC
V gene: TRBV4-1; clone size: once; J gene: TRBJ2-3; D gene: .; CDR3 protein: CASSQVAGTGTDTQYF; CDR3 DNA: TGCGCCAGCAGCCAAGTTGCGGGCACGGGCACAGATACGCAGTATTTT
V gene: TRBV25-1; clone size: .; J gene: TRBJ2-1; D gene: TRBD2; CDR3 protein: CASSEYGLAGRPYNEQFF; CDR3 DNA: TGTGCCAGCAGTGAATATGGGCTAGCGGGGCGCCCTTACAATGAGCAGTTCTTC
V gene: TRBV29-1; clone size: .; J gene: TRBJ2-7; D gene: .; CDR3 protein: CSGGDSEQYF; CDR3 DNA: TGCAGCGGAGGAGATAGCGAGCAGTACTTC
V gene: TRBV5-1; clone size: .; J gene: TRBJ2-6; D gene: TRBD1; CDR3 protein: CASSLTGGSGANVLTF; CDR3 DNA: TGCGCCAGCAGCTTGACAGGGGGGTCTGGGGCCAACGTCCTGACTTTC
V gene: TRBV28; clone size: .; J gene: TRBJ2-2; D gene: TRBD1; CDR3 protein: CASSWRGRDRGPYATGELFF; CDR3 DNA: TGTGCCAGCAGTTGGAGGGGGAGGGACAGGGGGCCATATGCCACCGGGGAGCTGTTTTTT
V gene: TRBV19; clone size: .; J gene: TRBJ2-2; D gene: .; CDR3 protein: CASSNGRTGELFF; CDR3 DNA: TGTGCCAGTAGTAACGGGAGAACCGGGGAGCTGTTTTTT
V gene: TRBV5-1; clone size: .; J gene: TRBJ1-1; D gene: .; CDR3 protein: CASSGPTGMNTEAFF; CDR3 DNA: TGCGCCAGCAGCGGACCGACAGGAATGAACACTGAAGCTTTCTTT
V gene: TRBV28; clone size: .; J gene: TRBJ2-7; D gene: .; CDR3 protein: CASSLPGYEQYF; CDR3 DNA: TGTGCCAGCAGTTTACCAGGCTACGAGCAGTACTTC
V gene: TRBV29-1; clone size: .; J gene: TRBJ2-3; D gene: .; CDR3 protein: CSVRTTTDTQYF; CDR3 DNA: TGCAGCGTGCGGACTACCACAGATACGCAGTATTTT
V gene: TRBV5-1; clone size: .; J gene: TRBJ1-4; D gene: TRBD1; CDR3 protein: CASSRGRTNEKLFF; CDR3 DNA: TGCGCCAGCAGCAGGGGGCGAACTAATGAAAAACTGTTTTTT
V gene: TRBV7-9; clone size: .; J gene: TRBJ2-7; D gene: .; CDR3 protein: CSSSSLEGVSSYEQYF; CDR3 DNA: TGTTCCAGCAGCTCCCTTGAGGGGGTAAGCTCCTACGAGCAGTACTTC
V gene: TRBV30; clone size: .; J gene: TRBJ2-3; D gene: .; CDR3 protein: CAWNGGGGVTDTQYF; CDR3 DNA: TGTGCCTGGAATGGTGGGGGGGGCGTTACAGATACGCAGTATTTT
V gene: TRBV11-2; clone size: .; J gene: TRBJ2-7; D gene: TRBD2; CDR3 protein: CASSLALSGRYEQYF; CDR3 DNA: TGTGCCAGCAGCTTAGCCTTAAGCGGGAGGTACGAGCAGTACTTC
V gene: TRBV10-3; clone size: .; J gene: TRBJ2-7; D gene: TRBD2; CDR3 protein: CATASSGGEHEQYF; CDR3 DNA: TGTGCCACCGCCTCATCGGGAGGGGAACACGAGCAGTACTTC